The 15 T cell receptor beta chains below all came from one sample that was sequenced in a study of T cells in Graves' hyperthyroidism and ophthalmopathy. The TCR beta CDR3 regions underwent amplification using RNA transcripts as the source. When the TCR CDR3 underwent first-round RT-PCR, the HTBI primer set was used. Each CDR3 protein gets one entry after TCRdb re-called the multiplex PCR reads with MiXCR. The sample has a few hundred thousand distinct CDR3 sequences; just under 15% are singletons. The sequencing input was blood. The receptors stem from a young woman with Graves' hyperthyroidism.

In its sample, this clonotype was seen many times. The V gene is TRBV29-1, the J gene TRBJ2-1; no clear D gene. Germline V CDR1 and CDR2: SQVTM, ANQGSEA. The CDR3 is 14 residues long. V lost 3 bases, J lost 2 bases, and 11 bases lay in between. CDR3 region: CSVDGENTYNEQFF. As DNA, the CDR3 is TGCAGCGTTGATGGGGAAAATACCTACAATGAGCAGTTCTTC.

This clonotype was counted ten times or more. CDR3 amino acids: CASSHLTRHEQYF. The CDR3 DNA reads TGTGCCAGCAGTCACTTAACTCGACACGAGCAGTACTTC. The chain is built from TRBV27 and TRBJ2-7; D uncertain. The CDR3 has 13 residues. Germline CDR1 is MNHEY and CDR2 is SMNVEV (reference sequence). Trimming took off 5 bases at V and 5 bases at J, with 13 bases between the two ends.

This clonotype was seen at least ten times. The chain joins TRBV6-5 to TRBJ2-5, with a possible D match to TRBD2 (5 bases). The CDR3 spans 14 residues. V was cut by 0 bases and J by 4 bases, with 9 bases left in between. The germline V gene has CDR1 MNHEY and CDR2 SVGAGI. In nucleotides, the CDR3 is TGTGCCAGCAGTTACTCCTTTGGAGGAGAGACCCAGTACTTC. Translation: CASSYSFGGETQYF.

The chain has TRBV20-1 and TRBJ2-3; 7 bases match TRBD1. Germline V gene sequence: CDR1 DFQATT, CDR2 SNEGSKA (reference sequence). The ends lost 6 bases at V and 4 bases at J; junction bases unmatched: 4. The CDR3 length is 12 residues. The CDR3 region is CSASTGADTQYF. The CDR3 nucleotides read TGCAGTGCCTCTACAGGGGCAGATACGCAGTATTTT.

J is TRBJ1-4 and V is TRBV5-1; 7 bases are shared with TRBD1. Germline CDR1 and CDR2: SGHRS and YFSETQ. The CDR3 sequence is 16 residues long. Unmatched junction bases numbered 9, after V lost 3 bases and J lost 4 bases. CDR3 amino acids: CASSYGQPGGNEKLFF. CDR3 DNA: TGCGCCAGCAGCTACGGACAACCAGGGGGTAATGAAAAACTGTTTTTT.

The V call is TRBV2, the J call TRBJ1-5; the D gene is possibly TRBD1 (6 bases). The CDR3 totals 15 residues. Per germline, CDR1 SNHLY and CDR2 FYNNEI. V was trimmed by 4 bases and J by 1 base, leaving 11 bases between them. Here the CDR3 DNA reads TGTGCCAGCAGTGTAGACAGGTCAAGCAATCAGCCCCAGCATTTT. It specifies CASSVDRSSNQPQHF.

V is TRBV18 and J is TRBJ2-7, with TRBD1 matching 9 bases. CDR1 and CDR2 (germline): KGHSH, LQKENI. With 3 bases clipped from V and 2 bases from J, the junction kept 5 bases outside the gene matches. CDR3 length equals 15 residues. CDR3 amino acids: CASSPQTGGTYEQYF. The CDR3 coding sequence is TGTGCCAGCTCACCGCAGACAGGGGGGACCTACGAGCAGTACTTC.

The rearrangement links TRBV27 to TRBJ2-3, with D possibly TRBD2 on 6 matching bases. The CDR3 is 13 amino acids. CDR1 is MNHEY, CDR2 SMNVEV, per germline (reference sequence). V was clipped by 8 bases and J by 1 base, with 10 bases between them. This CDR3 is CASALAGTDTQYF. CDR3 sequence (DNA): TGTGCCAGCGCATTAGCGGGCACAGATACGCAGTATTTT.

This clonotype was seen a handful of times. The V gene is TRBV24-1, the J gene TRBJ1-1, with D tentatively TRBD1 (6 bases). Germline CDR1 reads KGHDR; CDR2 reads SFDVKD. CDR3 size: 13 residues. Trimming removed 0 bases from V and 6 bases from J, with 7 bases in between. The DNA of the CDR3 is TGTGCCACCAGTGATTTGAGGGGGGCTGAAGCTTTCTTT. It specifies CATSDLRGAEAFF.

This rearrangement joins TRBV5-1 to TRBJ2-3; tentative D call: TRBD1 (6 bases). V lost 2 bases and J lost 4, with 11 bases in between. The CDR3 runs 14 residues. Germline V CDR1 and CDR2: SGHRS, YFSETQ. The CDR3 bases are TGCGCCAGCAGCTTCGGCAGGGGTTCAGATACGCAGTATTTT. Its protein product is CASSFGRGSDTQYF.

J is TRBJ2-4 and V is TRBV5-1, with D maybe TRBD2 (7 bases). Germline lookup yields CDR1 SGHRS and CDR2 YFSETQ. There are 17 residues in the CDR3. Deletions cut 3 bases from V and 8 bases from J, with 24 bases between. The CDR3 protein is CASSSMNGGAAGDIQYF. The CDR3 DNA sequence: TGCGCCAGCAGCTCTATGAACGGGGGCGCCGCGGGAGACATTCAGTACTTC.

This sequence joins TRBV5-4 and TRBJ1-2, with TRBD1 matching over 9 bases. V was clipped by 5 bases and J by 6 bases; unmatched bases: 11. This CDR3 contains 15 residues. The V gene's germline CDR1 is SGHNT and CDR2 YYREEE (reference sequence). Written as DNA, the CDR3 is TGTGCCAGCAGTTTTATTACAGGGGGCTCGGATGGCTACACCTTC. It yields the protein CASSFITGGSDGYTF.

The sample holds a few counts of this clonotype. The gene calls are TRBV5-6 and TRBJ2-1; TRBD2 matches 7 bases. Germline CDR1 and CDR2: SGHDT and YYEEEE. The CDR3 is made up of 15 amino acids. V was clipped by 7 bases and J by 2 bases; unmatched bases: 9. The CDR3 DNA follows: TGTGCCAGCTCCCGGCGGGAGCATCCCTACAATGAGCAGTTCTTC. Its translation is CASSRREHPYNEQFF.

This clonotype was counted many times. The genes are TRBV2 and TRBJ2-3; possibly TRBD1 or TRBD2 for D (5 bases each). The CDR3 sequence is 15 residues long. Between the trimmed V and J ends, which lost 1 base and 0 bases, there was a span of 8 bases. Germline CDR1 and CDR2: SNHLY and FYNNEI. The CDR3, as DNA: TGTGCCAGCAGTGAAGGGGACGGAAGCACAGATACGCAGTATTTT. This translates into CASSEGDGSTDTQYF.

The table lists this clonotype with many counts. This sequence joins TRBV28 and TRBJ2-5; TRBD2 aligns across 7 bases. CDR3 length: 15 residues. CDR1 MDHEN and CDR2 SYDVKM come from the germline V gene. The V gene end was trimmed by 3 bases and the J gene end by 5 bases; junction bases not matched to a gene: 9. The DNA of the CDR3 is TGTGCCAGCAGTTTTTTCGCGGGAGTTGGTGAGACCCAGTACTTC. It is translated as CASSFFAGVGETQYF. Variable domain in full (rest from reference TRBV28 and TRBJ2-5): DVKVTQSSRYLVKRTGEKVFLECVQDMDHENMFWYRQDPGLGLRLIYFSYDVKMKEKGDIPEGYSVSREKKERFSLILESASTNQTSMYLCASSFFAGVGETQYFGPGTRLLVL.